This T cell receptor (beta chain) was captured by sequencing in a study of OX40 agonist ivuxolimab in advanced cancers. Findings and caveats of the study: It was also the case that some nonresponders had low normalized T-cell clonal expansion.

Remarks on this clone: Its cognate antigen is unknown.

Between the trimmed V and J ends, which lost 7 bases and 5 bases, there was a span of 14 bases. The CDR3 covers 13 residues. Germline V gene data show CDR1 as MNHEY and CDR2 as SMNVEV (reference sequence). Produced via immunoSEQ multiplex PCR; TCRdb's table is partial and in-frame only. Of 55,000 to 90,000 clones listed, 82% were seen once; the top ten hold approximately 0.4%. The gene calls are TRBV27 and TRBJ2-5; no clear D gene. Sample: CD4+ or CD8+ T cells sorted from blood, taken in a trial of the OX40 agonist ivuxolimab. This TCR came from an adult with an advanced solid tumor such as melanoma, head and neck, liver or kidney cancer. CDR3 amino acids: CASIPRKRETQYF. In nucleotides, the CDR3 is TGTGCCAGCATCCCGAGGAAAAGGGAGACCCAGTACTTC.